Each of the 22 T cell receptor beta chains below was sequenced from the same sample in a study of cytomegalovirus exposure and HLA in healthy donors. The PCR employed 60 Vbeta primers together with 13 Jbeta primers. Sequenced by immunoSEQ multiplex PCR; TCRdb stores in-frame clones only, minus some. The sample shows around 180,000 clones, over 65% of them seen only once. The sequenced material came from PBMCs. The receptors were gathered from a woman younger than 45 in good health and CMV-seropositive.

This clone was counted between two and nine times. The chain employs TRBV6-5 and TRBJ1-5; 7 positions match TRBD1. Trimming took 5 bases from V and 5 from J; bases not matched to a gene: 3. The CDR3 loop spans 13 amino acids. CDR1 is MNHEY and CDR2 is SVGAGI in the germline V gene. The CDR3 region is CASSKGTDQPQHF. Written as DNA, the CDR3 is TGTGCCAGCAGTAAGGGGACAGATCAGCCCCAGCATTTT.

The CDR3 DNA follows: TGTGCCAGCAGTGGGACAGGGGCCAAAAACATTCAGTACTTC. Translation: CASSGTGAKNIQYF. The chain employs TRBV6-1 and TRBJ2-4; 8 bases are a match to TRBD1. CDR1 and CDR2 from the germline V gene are MNHNS and SASEGT. This CDR3 spans 14 amino acids. V lost 4 bases, J lost 1 base, and 0 bases stayed unmatched.

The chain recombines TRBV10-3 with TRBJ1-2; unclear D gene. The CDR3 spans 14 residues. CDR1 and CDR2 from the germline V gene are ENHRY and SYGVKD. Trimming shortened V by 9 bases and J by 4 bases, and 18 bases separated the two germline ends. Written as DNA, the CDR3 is TGTGCCATAGCTGAAACGGGAGTACTCTATGGCTACACCTTC. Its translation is CAIAETGVLYGYTF.

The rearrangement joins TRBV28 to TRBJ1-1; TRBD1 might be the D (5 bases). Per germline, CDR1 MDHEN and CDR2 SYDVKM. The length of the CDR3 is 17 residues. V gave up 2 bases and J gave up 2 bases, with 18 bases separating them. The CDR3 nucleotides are TGTGCCAGCAGTTTACGGTTCCTGGCAGGGATAAACACTGAAGCTTTCTTT. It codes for CASSLRFLAGINTEAFF.

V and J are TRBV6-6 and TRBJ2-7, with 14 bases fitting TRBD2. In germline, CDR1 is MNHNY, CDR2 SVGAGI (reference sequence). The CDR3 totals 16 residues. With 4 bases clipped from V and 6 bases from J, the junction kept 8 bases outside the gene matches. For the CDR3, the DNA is TGTGCCAGCAGTTTCGGGACTAGCGGGAGTTCGGCCGAGCAGTACTTC. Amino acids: CASSFGTSGSSAEQYF.

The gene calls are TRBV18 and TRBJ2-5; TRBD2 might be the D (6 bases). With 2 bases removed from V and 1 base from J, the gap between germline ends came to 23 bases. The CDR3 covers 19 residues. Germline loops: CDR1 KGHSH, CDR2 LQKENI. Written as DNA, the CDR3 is TGTGCCAGCTCACCAAGGAGGAGGAGGGATGATAGGGTCCAAGAGACCCAGTACTTC. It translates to CASSPRRRRDDRVQETQYF.

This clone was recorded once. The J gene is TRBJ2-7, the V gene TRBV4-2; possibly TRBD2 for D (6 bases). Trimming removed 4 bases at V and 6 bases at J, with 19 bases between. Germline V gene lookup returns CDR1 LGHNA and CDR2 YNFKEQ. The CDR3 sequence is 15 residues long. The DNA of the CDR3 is TGTGCCAGCAGCCGAGAAAGGGCACCCGGGAGCGAGCAGTACTTC. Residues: CASSRERAPGSEQYF.

The CDR3: CASSHDLGGRPPDYEQFF. The DNA for the CDR3 is TGTGCCAGCAGCCACGACTTGGGCGGGAGGCCCCCCGATTATGAGCAGTTCTTC. The V and J genes are TRBV14 and TRBJ2-1; 8 nucleotides align to TRBD2. Per germline, CDR1 SGHDN and CDR2 FVKESK. The CDR3 contains 18 residues. J lost 8 bases, V lost 3 bases, and 18 bases had no gene match.

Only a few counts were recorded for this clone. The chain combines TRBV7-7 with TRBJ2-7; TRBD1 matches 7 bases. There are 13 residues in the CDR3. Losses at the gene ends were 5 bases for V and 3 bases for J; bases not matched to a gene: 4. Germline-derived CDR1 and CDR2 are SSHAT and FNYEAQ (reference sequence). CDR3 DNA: TGTGCCAGCAGCCCCCGACAGGGCTACGAGCAGTACTTC. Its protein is CASSPRQGYEQYF.

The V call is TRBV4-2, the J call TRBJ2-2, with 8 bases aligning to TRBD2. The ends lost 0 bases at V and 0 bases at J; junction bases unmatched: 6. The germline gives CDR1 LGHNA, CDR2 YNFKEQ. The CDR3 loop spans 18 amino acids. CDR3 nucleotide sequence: TGTGCCAGCAGCCAAGAGGCTAGCGGGTCCCCGAACACCGGGGAGCTGTTTTTT. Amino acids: CASSQEASGSPNTGELFF.

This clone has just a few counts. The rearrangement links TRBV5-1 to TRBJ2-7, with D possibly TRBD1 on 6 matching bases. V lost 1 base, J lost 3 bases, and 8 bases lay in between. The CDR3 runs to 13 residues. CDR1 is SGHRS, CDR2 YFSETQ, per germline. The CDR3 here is CASSLLTGYEQYF. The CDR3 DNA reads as TGCGCCAGCAGCTTGTTGACAGGCTACGAGCAGTACTTC. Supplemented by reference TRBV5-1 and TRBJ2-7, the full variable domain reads KAGVTQTPRYLIKTRGQQVTLSCSPISGHRSVSWYQQTPGQGLQFLFEYFSETQRNKGNFPGRFSGRQFSNSRSEMNVSTLELGDSALYLCASSLLTGYEQYFGPGTRLTVT.

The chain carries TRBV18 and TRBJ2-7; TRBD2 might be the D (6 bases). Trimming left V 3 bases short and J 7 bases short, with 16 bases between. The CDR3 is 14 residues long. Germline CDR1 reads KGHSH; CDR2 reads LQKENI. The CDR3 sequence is CASSPVPDGREQYF. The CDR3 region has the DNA TGTGCCAGCTCACCCGTACCGGACGGGAGAGAGCAGTACTTC.

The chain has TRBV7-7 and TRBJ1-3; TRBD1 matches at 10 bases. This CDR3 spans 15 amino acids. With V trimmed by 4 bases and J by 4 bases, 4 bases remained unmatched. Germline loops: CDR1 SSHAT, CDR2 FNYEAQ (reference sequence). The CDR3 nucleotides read TGTGCCAGCAGCTCTGGGACAGGGGTCGGAAACACCATATATTTT. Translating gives CASSSGTGVGNTIYF.

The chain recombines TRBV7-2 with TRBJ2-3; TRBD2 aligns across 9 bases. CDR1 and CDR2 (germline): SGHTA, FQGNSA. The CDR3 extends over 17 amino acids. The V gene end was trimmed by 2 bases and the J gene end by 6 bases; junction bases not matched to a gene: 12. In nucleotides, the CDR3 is TGTGCCAGCAGCTTACGTCGGGGCGGGAGGGCTGCGGATACGCAGTATTTT. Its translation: CASSLRRGGRAADTQYF.

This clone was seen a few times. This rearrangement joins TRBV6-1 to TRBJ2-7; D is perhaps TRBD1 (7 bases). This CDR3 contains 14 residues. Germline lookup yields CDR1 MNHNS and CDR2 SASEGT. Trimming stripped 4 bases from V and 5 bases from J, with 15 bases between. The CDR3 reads CASSGPGGWDEQYF. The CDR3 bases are TGTGCCAGCAGTGGCCCAGGGGGGTGGGACGAGCAGTACTTC.

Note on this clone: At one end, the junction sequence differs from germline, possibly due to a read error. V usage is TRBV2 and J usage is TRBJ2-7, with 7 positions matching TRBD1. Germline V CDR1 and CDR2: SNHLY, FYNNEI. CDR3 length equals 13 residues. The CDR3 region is CASTLFTGDPNSF. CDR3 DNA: TGTGCCAGCACTCTTTTTACAGGGGACCCTAATTCCTTC.

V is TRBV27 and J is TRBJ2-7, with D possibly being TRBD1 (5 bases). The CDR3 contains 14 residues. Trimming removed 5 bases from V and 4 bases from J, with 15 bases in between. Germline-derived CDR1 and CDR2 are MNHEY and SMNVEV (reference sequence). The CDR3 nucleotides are TGTGCCAGCAGTCCTAGAGTGGGGCCGTACGAGCAGTACTTC. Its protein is CASSPRVGPYEQYF.

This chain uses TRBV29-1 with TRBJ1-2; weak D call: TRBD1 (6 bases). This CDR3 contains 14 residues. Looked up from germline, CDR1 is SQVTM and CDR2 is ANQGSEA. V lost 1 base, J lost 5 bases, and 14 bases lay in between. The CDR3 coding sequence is TGCAGCGTTGAAGGCACGGGACAAGAATATGGCTACACCTTC. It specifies CSVEGTGQEYGYTF.

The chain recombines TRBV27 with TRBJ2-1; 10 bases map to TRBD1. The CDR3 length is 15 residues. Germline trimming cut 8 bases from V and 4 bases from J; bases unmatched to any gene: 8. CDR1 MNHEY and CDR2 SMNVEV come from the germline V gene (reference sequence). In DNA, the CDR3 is TGTGCCAGCTGTACCGGGACAGGGGCATACAATGAGCAGTTCTTC. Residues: CASCTGTGAYNEQFF.

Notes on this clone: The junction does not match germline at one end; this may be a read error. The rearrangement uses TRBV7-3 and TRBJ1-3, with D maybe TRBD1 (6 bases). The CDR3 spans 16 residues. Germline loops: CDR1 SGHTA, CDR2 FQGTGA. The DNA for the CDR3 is TGTGCCAGCAGCCTAACCGGGACACCGACTGGAAACACCATATATTTT. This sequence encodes CASSLTGTPTGNTIYF. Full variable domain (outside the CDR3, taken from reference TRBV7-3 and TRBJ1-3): GAGVSQTPSNKVTEKGKYVELRCDPISGHTALYWYRQSLGQGPEFLIYFQGTGAADDSGLPNDRFFAVRPEGSVSTLKIQRTERGDSAVYLCASSLTGTPTGNTIYFGEGSWLTVV.

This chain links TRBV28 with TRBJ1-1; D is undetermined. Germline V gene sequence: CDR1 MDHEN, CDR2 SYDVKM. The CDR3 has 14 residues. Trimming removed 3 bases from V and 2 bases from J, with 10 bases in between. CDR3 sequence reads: CASSFTPGNTEAFF. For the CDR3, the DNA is TGTGCCAGCAGTTTCACCCCAGGAAACACTGAAGCTTTCTTT.

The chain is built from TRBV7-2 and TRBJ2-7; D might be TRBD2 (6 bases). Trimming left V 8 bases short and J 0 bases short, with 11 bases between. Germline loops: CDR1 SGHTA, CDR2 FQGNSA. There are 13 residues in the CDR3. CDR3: CASGSGLSYEQYF. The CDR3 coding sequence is TGTGCCAGCGGTAGCGGACTCTCCTACGAGCAGTACTTC.